This TCR beta chain is from a study of naive CD8 T cells in extremely preterm neonates. Overall study findings and caveats: Preterm infants showed shorter CDR3s, fewer N additions and less trimming than older groups. Compared with all age groups, preterm neonates showed less repertoire richness. Term neonates more than 0.3%, young children less than 0.035%, adults less than 0.011%; preterm neonates shared roughly 2.7%.

About this clone itself: What it binds is not known.

This CDR3 region has 13 residues. Trimming stripped 0 bases from V and 1 base from J, with 3 bases between. Per the germline V gene, CDR1 is WNHNN and CDR2 is SYGVQD (reference sequence). Assay used: immunoSEQ multiplex PCR; TCRdb lists only in-frame clones, some missing. This table holds about 5,000 clones, 90% to 95% found once. Extremely preterm deliveries at about 22-27 weeks of gestation provided the preterm samples. The sample holds sorted live naive CD8+ CD45RA+CCR7+ T cells. The chain has TRBV10-1 and TRBJ1-1; D is undetermined. The specimen sequenced was naive CD8+ T cells from cord blood. The receptor was derived from a boy who was born preterm. In DNA, the CDR3 is TGCGCCAGCAGTGAGTCAGGGAACACTGAAGCTTTCTTT. Protein sequence: CASSESGNTEAFF.